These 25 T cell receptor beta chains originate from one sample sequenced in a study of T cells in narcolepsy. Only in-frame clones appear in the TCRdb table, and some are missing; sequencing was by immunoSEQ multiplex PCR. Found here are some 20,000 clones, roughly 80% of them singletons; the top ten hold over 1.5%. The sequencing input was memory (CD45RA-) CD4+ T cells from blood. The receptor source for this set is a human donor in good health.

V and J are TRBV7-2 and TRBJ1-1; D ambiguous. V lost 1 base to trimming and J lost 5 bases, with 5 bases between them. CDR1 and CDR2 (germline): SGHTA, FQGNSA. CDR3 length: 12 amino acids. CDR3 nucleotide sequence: TGTGCCAGCAGCTTAGTGCGAACTGAAGCTTTCTTT. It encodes CASSLVRTEAFF.

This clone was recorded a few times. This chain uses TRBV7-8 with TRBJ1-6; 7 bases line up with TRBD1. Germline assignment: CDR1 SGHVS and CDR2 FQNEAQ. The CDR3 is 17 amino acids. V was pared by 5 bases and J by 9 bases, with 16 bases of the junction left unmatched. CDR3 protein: CASSPSGRAGGGSPLHF. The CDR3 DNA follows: TGTGCCAGCAGCCCCAGTGGCAGGGCAGGGGGAGGTTCACCCCTCCACTTT.

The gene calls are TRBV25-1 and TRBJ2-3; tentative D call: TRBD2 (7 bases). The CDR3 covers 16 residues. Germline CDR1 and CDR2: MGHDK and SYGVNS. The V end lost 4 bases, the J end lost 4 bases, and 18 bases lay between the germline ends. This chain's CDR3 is CASSGSSGKGADTQYF. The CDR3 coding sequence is TGTGCCAGCAGTGGGTCCAGCGGGAAGGGGGCAGATACGCAGTATTTT.

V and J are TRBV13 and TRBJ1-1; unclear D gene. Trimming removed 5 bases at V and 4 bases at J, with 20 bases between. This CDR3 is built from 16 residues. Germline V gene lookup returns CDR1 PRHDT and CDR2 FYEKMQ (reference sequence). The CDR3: CASSNPGPNGVTEAFF. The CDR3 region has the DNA TGTGCCAGCAGCAATCCCGGCCCTAATGGGGTCACTGAAGCTTTCTTT.

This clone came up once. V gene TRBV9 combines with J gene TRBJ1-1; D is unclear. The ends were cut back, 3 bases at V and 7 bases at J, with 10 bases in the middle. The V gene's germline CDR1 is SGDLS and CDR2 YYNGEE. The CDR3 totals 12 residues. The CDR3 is CASSADGYEAFF. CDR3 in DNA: TGTGCCAGCAGCGCGGACGGCTATGAAGCTTTCTTT.

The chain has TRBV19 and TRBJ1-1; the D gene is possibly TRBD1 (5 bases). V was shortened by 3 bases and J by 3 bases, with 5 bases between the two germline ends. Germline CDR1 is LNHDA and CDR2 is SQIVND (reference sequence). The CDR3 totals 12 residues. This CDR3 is CASSMGDTEAFF. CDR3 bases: TGTGCCAGTAGTATGGGGGACACTGAAGCTTTCTTT. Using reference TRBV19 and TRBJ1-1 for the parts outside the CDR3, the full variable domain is DGGITQSPKYLFRKEGQNVTLSCEQNLNHDAMYWYRQDPGQGLRLIYYSQIVNDFQKGDIAEGYSVSREKKESFPLTVTSAQKNPTAFYLCASSMGDTEAFFGQGTRLTVV.

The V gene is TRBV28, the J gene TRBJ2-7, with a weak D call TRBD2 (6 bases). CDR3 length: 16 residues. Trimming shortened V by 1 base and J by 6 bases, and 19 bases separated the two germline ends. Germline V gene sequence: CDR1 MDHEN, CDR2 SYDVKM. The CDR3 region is CASSLSALTRGREQYF. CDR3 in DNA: TGTGCCAGCAGTTTATCGGCTCTGACTAGAGGTCGCGAGCAGTACTTC.

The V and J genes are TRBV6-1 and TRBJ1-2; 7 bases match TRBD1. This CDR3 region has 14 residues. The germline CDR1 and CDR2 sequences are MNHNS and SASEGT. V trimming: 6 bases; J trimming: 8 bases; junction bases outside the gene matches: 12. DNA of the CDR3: TGTGCCAGCAGCCCAGGGGGGACAGTCAGGGGCTACACCTTC. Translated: CASSPGGTVRGYTF.

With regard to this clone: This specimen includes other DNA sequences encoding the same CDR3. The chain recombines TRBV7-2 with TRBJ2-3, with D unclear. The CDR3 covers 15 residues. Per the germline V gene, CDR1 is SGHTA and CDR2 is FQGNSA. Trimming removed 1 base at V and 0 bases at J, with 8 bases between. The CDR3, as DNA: TGTGCCAGCAGCTTAGAGGGCAGGAGCACAGATACGCAGTATTTT. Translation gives CASSLEGRSTDTQYF.

The CDR3 sequence is CASRRLNRNTGELFF. The CDR3 DNA reads TGTGCCAGCAGGAGACTAAACAGGAACACCGGGGAGCTGTTTTTT. V and J are TRBV27 and TRBJ2-2, with D perhaps matching TRBD2 (5 bases). CDR3 length equals 15 residues. Trimming took 6 bases from V and 1 from J, leaving 12 bases between them. Germline CDR1 and CDR2: MNHEY and SMNVEV (reference sequence).

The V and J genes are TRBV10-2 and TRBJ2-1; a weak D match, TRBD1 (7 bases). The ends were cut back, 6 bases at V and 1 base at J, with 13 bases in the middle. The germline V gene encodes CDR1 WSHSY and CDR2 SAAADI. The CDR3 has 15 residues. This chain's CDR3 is CASSAQGGSYNEQFF. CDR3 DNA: TGCGCCAGCAGCGCCCAGGGGGGATCCTACAATGAGCAGTTCTTC.

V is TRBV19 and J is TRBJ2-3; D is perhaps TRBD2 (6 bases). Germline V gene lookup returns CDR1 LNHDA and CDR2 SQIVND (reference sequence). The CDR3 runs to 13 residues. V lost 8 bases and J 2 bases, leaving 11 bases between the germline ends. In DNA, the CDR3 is TGTGCCAGTGGGGAGGCGGCCACAGATACGCAGTATTTT. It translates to CASGEAATDTQYF. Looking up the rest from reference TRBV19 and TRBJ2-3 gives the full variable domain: DGGITQSPKYLFRKEGQNVTLSCEQNLNHDAMYWYRQDPGQGLRLIYYSQIVNDFQKGDIAEGYSVSREKKESFPLTVTSAQKNPTAFYLCASGEAATDTQYFGPGTRLTVL.

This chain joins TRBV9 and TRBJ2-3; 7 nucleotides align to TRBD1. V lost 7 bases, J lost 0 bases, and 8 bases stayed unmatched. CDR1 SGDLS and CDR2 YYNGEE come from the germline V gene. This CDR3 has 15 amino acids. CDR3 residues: CASGRRTGSTDTQYF. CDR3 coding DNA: TGTGCCAGCGGCCGGCGGACAGGCAGCACAGATACGCAGTATTTT.

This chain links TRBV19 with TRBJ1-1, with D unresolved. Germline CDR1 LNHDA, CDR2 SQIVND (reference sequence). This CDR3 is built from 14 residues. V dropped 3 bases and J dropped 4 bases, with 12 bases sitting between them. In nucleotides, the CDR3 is TGTGCCAGTAGTATGGTAGCAGGAGCCACTGAAGCTTTCTTT. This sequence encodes CASSMVAGATEAFF.

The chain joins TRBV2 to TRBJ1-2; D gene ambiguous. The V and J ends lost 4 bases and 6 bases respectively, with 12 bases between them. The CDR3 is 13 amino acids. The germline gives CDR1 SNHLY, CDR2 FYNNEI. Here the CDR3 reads CASSGRAGHGYTF. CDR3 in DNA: TGTGCCAGCAGTGGGAGGGCTGGCCATGGCTACACCTTC. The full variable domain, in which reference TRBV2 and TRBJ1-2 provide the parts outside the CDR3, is EPEVTQTPSHQVTQMGQEVILRCVPISNHLYFYWYRQILGQKVEFLVSFYNNEISEKSEIFDDQFSVERPDGSNFTLKIRSTKLEDSAMYFCASSGRAGHGYTFGSGTRLTVV.

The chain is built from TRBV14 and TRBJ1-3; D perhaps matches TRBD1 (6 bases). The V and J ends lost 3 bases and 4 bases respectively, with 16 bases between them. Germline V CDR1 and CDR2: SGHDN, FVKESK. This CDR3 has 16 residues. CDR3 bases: TGTGCCAGCAGCCATCAACAGGGATTCTCCGGAAACACCATATATTTT. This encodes CASSHQQGFSGNTIYF.

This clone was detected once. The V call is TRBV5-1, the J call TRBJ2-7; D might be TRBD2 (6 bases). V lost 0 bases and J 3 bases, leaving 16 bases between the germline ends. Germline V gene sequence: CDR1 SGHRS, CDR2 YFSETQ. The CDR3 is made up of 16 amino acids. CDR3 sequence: CASSLAGGGGDYEQYF. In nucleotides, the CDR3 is TGCGCCAGCAGCTTGGCCGGTGGTGGAGGGGACTACGAGCAGTACTTC.

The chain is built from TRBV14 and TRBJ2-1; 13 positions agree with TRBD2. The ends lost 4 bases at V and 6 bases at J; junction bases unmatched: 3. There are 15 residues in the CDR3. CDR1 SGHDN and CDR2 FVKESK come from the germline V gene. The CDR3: CASSPLAGGPNEQFF. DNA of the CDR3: TGTGCCAGCAGCCCACTAGCGGGAGGGCCCAATGAGCAGTTCTTC. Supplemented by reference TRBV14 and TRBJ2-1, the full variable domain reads EAGVTQFPSHSVIEKGQTVTLRCDPISGHDNLYWYRRVMGKEIKFLLHFVKESKQDESGMPNNRFLAERTGGTYSTLKVQPAELEDSGVYFCASSPLAGGPNEQFFGPGTRLTVL.

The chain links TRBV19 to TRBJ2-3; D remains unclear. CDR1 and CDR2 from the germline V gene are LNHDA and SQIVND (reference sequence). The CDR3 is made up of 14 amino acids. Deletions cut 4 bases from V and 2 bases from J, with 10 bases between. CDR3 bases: TGTGCCAGTAGTAATCCCCCGAACACAGATACGCAGTATTTT. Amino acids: CASSNPPNTDTQYF.

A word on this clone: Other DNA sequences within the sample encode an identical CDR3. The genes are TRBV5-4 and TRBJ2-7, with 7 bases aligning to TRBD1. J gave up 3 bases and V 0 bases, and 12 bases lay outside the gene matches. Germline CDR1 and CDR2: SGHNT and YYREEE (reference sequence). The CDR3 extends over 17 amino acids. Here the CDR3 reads CASSLGGAGTGVYEQYF. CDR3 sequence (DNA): TGTGCCAGCAGCTTGGGTGGGGCGGGTACAGGGGTCTACGAGCAGTACTTC.

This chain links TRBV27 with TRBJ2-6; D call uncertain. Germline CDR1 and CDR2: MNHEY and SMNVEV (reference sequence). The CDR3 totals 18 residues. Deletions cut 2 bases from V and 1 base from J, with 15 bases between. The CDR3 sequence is CASSLKPSEYSGANVLTF. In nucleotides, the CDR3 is TGTGCCAGCAGTTTAAAACCATCTGAATATTCTGGGGCCAACGTCCTGACTTTC.

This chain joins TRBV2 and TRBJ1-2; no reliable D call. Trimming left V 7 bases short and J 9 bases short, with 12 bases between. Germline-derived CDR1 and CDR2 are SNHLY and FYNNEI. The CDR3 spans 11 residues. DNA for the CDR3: TGTGCCAGCACCCCCCGGGAGAGCTACACCTTC. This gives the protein CASTPRESYTF. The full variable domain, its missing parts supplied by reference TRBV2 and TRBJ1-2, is EPEVTQTPSHQVTQMGQEVILRCVPISNHLYFYWYRQILGQKVEFLVSFYNNEISEKSEIFDDQFSVERPDGSNFTLKIRSTKLEDSAMYFCASTPRESYTFGSGTRLTVV.

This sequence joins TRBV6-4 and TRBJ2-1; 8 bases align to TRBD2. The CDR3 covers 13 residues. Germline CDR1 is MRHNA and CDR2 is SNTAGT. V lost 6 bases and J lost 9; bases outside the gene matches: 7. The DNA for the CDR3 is TGTGCCAGCAGAGGGACTAGTACAACTGAGCAGTTCTTC. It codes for CASRGTSTTEQFF.

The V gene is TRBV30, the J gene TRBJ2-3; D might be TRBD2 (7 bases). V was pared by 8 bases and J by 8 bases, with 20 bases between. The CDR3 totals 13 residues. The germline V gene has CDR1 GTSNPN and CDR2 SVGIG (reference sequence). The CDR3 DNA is TGTGCCCGCGGGGACTTGGGAGGGGGTACGCAGTATTTT. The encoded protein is CARGDLGGGTQYF.

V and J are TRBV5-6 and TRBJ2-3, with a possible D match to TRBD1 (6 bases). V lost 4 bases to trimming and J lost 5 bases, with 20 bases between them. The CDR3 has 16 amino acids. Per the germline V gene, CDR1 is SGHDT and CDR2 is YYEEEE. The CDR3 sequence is CASSQGPGSVQDTQYF. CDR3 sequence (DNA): TGTGCCAGCAGCCAGGGGCCAGGATCGGTCCAAGATACGCAGTATTTT. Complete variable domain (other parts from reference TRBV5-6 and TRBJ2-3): DAGVTQSPTHLIKTRGQQVTLRCSPKSGHDTVSWYQQALGQGPQFIFQYYEEEERQRGNFPDRFSGHQFPNYSSELNVNALLLGDSALYLCASSQGPGSVQDTQYFGPGTRLTVL.